This TCR beta chain was sequenced for a study of blood T cell repertoires in COVID-19. Across the whole study: Sites across the United States, Italy and Spain contributed samples from acute and convalescent COVID-19. The cDNA or gDNA used as material had been derived from T cells, B-cell-depleted T cells, or PBMCs.

Germline lookup yields CDR1 MGHRA and CDR2 YSYEKL. V shed 2 bases and J shed 5 bases, with 6 bases lying between them. The CDR3 has 12 residues. Authors' analysis steps: Researchers report that nucleated cell counts were estimated from reference gene primer amplification. Measured with immunoSEQ multiplex PCR; TCRdb has only the in-frame clones, and not every one. The V and J calls and clone size are taken from that table; D and trimming were inferred from the DNA. The sample shows about 130,000 clones, approximately 81% of them seen only once. Sequenced material: peripheral blood. The chain has TRBV4-1 and TRBJ1-1; a weak D match, TRBD1 (5 bases). The receptor comes from a woman aged 25 to 39 who had recovered from COVID-19. The CDR3 sequence: CASSQRGTEAFF. The CDR3 DNA reads as TGCGCCAGCAGCCAACGGGGGACTGAAGCTTTCTTT.